This is a list of T cell receptor beta chains from one sample in a study of blood T cell repertoires in COVID-19. The data were produced by immunoSEQ multiplex PCR, yet TCRdb's version contains in-frame clones alone and is incomplete. Of 56,000 or so clones in the sample, around 84% were seen once. Sequencing input: peripheral blood. The receptors were sampled from a woman older than 75 with acute or convalescent COVID-19. Each CDR3 is given with its conserved first and last residue. D genes are given only for firm matches. Clone size is shown for a subset of rows, as once, few, many or a class of expanded clone.

>NA|TRBD1|TRBV5-1|TRBJ2-5
TGCGCCAGCAGCTTGGGGACAGGCCAAGAGACCCAGTACTTC
CASSLGTGQETQYF
>NA|NA|TRBV30|TRBJ1-2
TGTGCCTGGAGTCAAGAGAACTATGGCTACACCTTC
CAWSQENYGYTF
>NA|NA|TRBV12-3/TRBV12-4|TRBJ1-4
TGTGCCAGCAGCCGACAGCCGAATGAAAAACTGTTTTTT
CASSRQPNEKLFF
>once|NA|TRBV11-3|TRBJ2-3
TGTGCCAGCAGCTTAGGCGCCTCTAGCACAGATACGCAGTATTTT
CASSLGASSTDTQYF
>once|NA|TRBV7-8|TRBJ1-2
TGTGCCAGCAGCTTCGGGATTGGGGGCTACACCTTC
CASSFGIGGYTF
>NA|NA|TRBV21-1|TRBJ2-7
TGTGCCAGCAGCAAAGGGCTCAGGTACCTGTACGAGCAGTACTTC
CASSKGLRYLYEQYF
>NA|TRBD1|TRBV30|TRBJ1-5
TGTGCCTGGGGAAGACAGGGGGCACAGCCCCAGCATTTT
CAWGRQGAQPQHF
>NA|NA|TRBV19|TRBJ1-2
TGTGCCAGTACCCCCGTCGGGGCTAACTATGGCTACACCTTC
CASTPVGANYGYTF
>once|NA|TRBV6-5|TRBJ1-3
TGTGCCACAGGGGCAGCAGCTGGAAACACCATATATTTT
CATGAAAGNTIYF
>NA|NA|TRBV4-1|TRBJ1-6
TGCGCCAGCAGCCAAGATTTATCGCAGGGTGGGCATTCACCCCTCCACTTT
CASSQDLSQGGHSPLHF
>once|TRBD1|TRBV2|TRBJ2-3
TGTGCCAGCAGCGGACAGGGCTCAGATACGCAGTATTTT
CASSGQGSDTQYF
>NA|NA|TRBV19|TRBJ1-6
TGTGCCAGTAGCCGGGAAACCCGGAATTCACCCCTCCACTTT
CASSRETRNSPLHF
>NA|TRBD2|TRBV6-4|TRBJ2-2
TGTGCCAGCAGCCTCGGGACTAGCGGGTTGGCCGGGGAGCTGTTTTTT
CASSLGTSGLAGELFF
>NA|NA|TRBV2|TRBJ2-7
TGTGCCGGGAAAAACGGGACTTTCTACGAGCAGTACTTC
CAGKNGTFYEQYF
>NA|TRBD1|TRBV19|TRBJ2-1
TGTGCCAGTAGTAGAAGACAGGGGGACAATGAGCAGTTCTTC
CASSRRQGDNEQFF
>once|NA|TRBV6-2/TRBV6-3|TRBJ1-4
TGTGCCAGCAGTTACTCGCCGACAAGCCCTACAGGAAAACTGTTTTTT
CASSYSPTSPTGKLFF
>NA|TRBD1|TRBV6-6|TRBJ1-2
TGTGCCAGCTACACGACAGGGGGCGCTAACTATGGCTACACCTTC
CASYTTGGANYGYTF
>NA|NA|TRBV18|TRBJ2-7
TGTGCCAGCTCACCACCGTCCCTCGAGCAGTACTTC
CASSPPSLEQYF
>NA|TRBD2|TRBV5-6|TRBJ2-7
TGTGCCAGCAGCTCAGAGCGGGGCCATTCCTACGAGCAGTACTTC
CASSSERGHSYEQYF
>once|NA|TRBV7-3|TRBJ1-1
TGTGCCAGCAGCTTGCAGGAGAACACTGAAGCTTTCTTT
CASSLQENTEAFF
>NA|NA|TRBV3-1/TRBV3-2|TRBJ2-7
TGTGCCAGCAGCCAAGTACCCAGGAACGAGCAGTACTTC
CASSQVPRNEQYF
>NA|NA|TRBV4-1|TRBJ1-1
TGCGCCAGCAGCCAGCTCACCACAGGACAGAACGAGAACACTGAAGCTTTCTTT
CASSQLTTGQNENTEAFF
>NA|TRBD1|TRBV6-4|TRBJ1-5
TGTGCCATCGCGACAGGGGGACGGGATCAGCCCCAGCATTTT
CAIATGGRDQPQHF
>NA|NA|TRBV19|TRBJ1-5
TGTGCCAGTAGTCCAATCGCAGGGAATCAGCCCCAGCATTTT
CASSPIAGNQPQHF
>NA|NA|TRBV6-2/TRBV6-3|TRBJ2-7
TGTGCCAGCAGTCGAGGCGGGGAGCAGTACTTC
CASSRGGEQYF
>once|NA|TRBV9|TRBJ1-2
TGTGCCAGCAGCGGACCGGGACTGCTCTATGGCTACACCTTC
CASSGPGLLYGYTF
>NA|TRBD1|TRBV10-3|TRBJ1-2
TGTGCCATCAGTGACCTTTTTAGTGGACAGGGAGGCTATGGCTACACCTTC
CAISDLFSGQGGYGYTF
>few|TRBD2|TRBV5-4|TRBJ2-5
TGTGCCAGCAGCTTGGCCGCTAGCGGGGGTAGGGAGACCCAGTACTTC
CASSLAASGGRETQYF
>NA|TRBD1|TRBV30|TRBJ1-5
TGTGCCTGGAGTCGACAGGGAAATCAGCCCCAGCATTTT
CAWSRQGNQPQHF
>NA|NA|TRBV11-3|TRBJ2-1
TGTGCCAGCAGCTTACGTTCCCTGAATGAGCAGTTCTTC
CASSLRSLNEQFF
>NA|NA|TRBV21-1|TRBJ1-2
TGTGCCAGCAGCAAAGGGGACAGGGGGCGTCCATGTTGTGGCTACACCTTC
CASSKGDRGRPCCGYTF
>NA|TRBD1|TRBV6-8|TRBJ2-3
TGTGCCAGCAGGGGACAGGGTTGGGGCACAGATACGCAGTATTTT
CASRGQGWGTDTQYF
>NA|NA|TRBV5-1|TRBJ2-3
TGCGCCAGCAGCTGGATGACCGGGTACCCCACAGATACGCAGTATTTT
CASSWMTGYPTDTQYF
>NA|TRBD2|TRBV5-4|TRBJ2-5
TGTGCCAGCAGCCGCAGCGGGGGGGCCCAAGAGACCCAGTACTTC
CASSRSGGAQETQYF
>NA|NA|TRBV12-3/TRBV12-4|TRBJ2-5
TGTGCCAGCAGACAGGAGTACCAAGAGACCCAGTACTTC
CASRQEYQETQYF
>NA|TRBD1|TRBV9|TRBJ2-1
TGTGCCAGCAGCGCTGCGTCCAGGGGGACCCGGAAGTTCTTC
CASSAASRGTRKFF
>NA|TRBD1|TRBV7-8|TRBJ1-2
TGTGCCAGCAGCCACGACAGGGCGGATGGCTACACCTTC
CASSHDRADGYTF
>NA|NA|TRBV9|TRBJ2-2
TGTGCCAGCAGCCCAAGGTGGGCTCAGAACACCGGGGAGCTGTTTTTT
CASSPRWAQNTGELFF
>NA|NA|TRBV10-2|TRBJ1-1
TGCGCCAGCAGTGAGAGAGAGCGACGACCTTTCTTT
CASSERERRPFF
>NA|NA|TRBV4-2|TRBJ2-7
TGTGCCAGCAGCCAAGAAGGATCCAGCGAGTACGAGCAGTACTTC
CASSQEGSSEYEQYF
>NA|NA|TRBV30|TRBJ2-7
TGTGCCTGGAGTGTCCAGACAGGGAGGGAGCAGTACTTC
CAWSVQTGREQYF
>NA|NA|TRBV27|TRBJ2-1
TGTGCCAGCAGTTACTCCCGGTTCAATGAGCAGTTCTTC
CASSYSRFNEQFF
>NA|TRBD2|TRBV19|TRBJ2-1
TGTGCCAGTAGTCCCCGGGGGGGGGCTCACAATGAGCAGTTCTTC
CASSPRGGAHNEQFF
>NA|NA|TRBV28|TRBJ2-5
TGTGCCAGCAGGTTTATCGGGACCCAGTACTTC
CASRFIGTQYF
>once|TRBD1|TRBV5-1|TRBJ2-5
TGCGCCAGCAGCCCCGGGACAGGGGACTTGAAGACCCAGTACTTC
CASSPGTGDLKTQYF
>NA|NA|TRBV21-1|TRBJ2-4
TGCCTGGAGGACAGCAAAAACATTCAGTACTTC
CLEDSKNIQYF
>NA|TRBD2|TRBV5-6|TRBJ2-3
TGTGCCAGCAGCTCCAGCGGGGGGGCAAAAGATACGCAGTATTTT
CASSSSGGAKDTQYF
>NA|TRBD2|TRBV3-1/TRBV3-2|TRBJ2-3
TGTGCCAGCAGCCCAAGCGGACTAGCGGGGAAGTATTTT
CASSPSGLAGKYF
>NA|NA|TRBV5-4|TRBJ1-1
TGTGCCAGCAGCCCAACCGACAGACACACTGAAGCTTTCTTT
CASSPTDRHTEAFF
>NA|TRBD1|TRBV19|TRBJ1-6
TGTGCCAGTAGTATTGGGGACAGAAATAATTCACCCCTCCACTTT
CASSIGDRNNSPLHF
>few|NA|TRBV13|TRBJ2-7
TGTGCCAGCAGCGCCTCTAGCGAGGGATACGAGCAGTACTTC
CASSASSEGYEQYF
>NA|NA|TRBV18|TRBJ2-5
TGTGCCAGCTCACCACGCGGGAAAGAGACCCAGTACTTC
CASSPRGKETQYF
>NA|NA|TRBV29-1|TRBJ2-7
TGCAGCTCCAGAAACTCCTACGAGCAGTACTTC
CSSRNSYEQYF
>NA|NA|TRBV30|TRBJ2-1
TGTGCCGGAGCTGGGTACGGCCGCTCCTACAATGAGCAGTTCTTC
CAGAGYGRSYNEQFF